One and the same sample provided the 3 T cell receptor beta chains below, sequenced in a study of blood T cell repertoires in COVID-19 (dated by TCRdb to 2018 to 2020). Libraries came from the immunoSEQ multiplex PCR assay. TCRdb stores this immuneACCESS table with in-frame sequences only. Part of the clones is absent; in the studies checked, under half of the shortfall reflects unresolved V genes, and no reason is known for the rest. Within this sample are 250,000 to 350,000 clones, with more than 70% of them counted one time only. The ten most abundant clones make up about 8% of the sample. Sample: peripheral blood. These receptors originate from a woman in her fifties or sixties who had recovered from COVID-19.

The chain uses TRBV10-3 and TRBJ2-1, with 10 bases identical to TRBD2. Trimming took 8 bases from V and 3 from J; bases not matched to a gene: 4. CDR1 and CDR2 from the germline V gene are ENHRY and SYGVKD. The CDR3 is made up of 14 amino acids. The CDR3 reads CAIGRTSGYNEQFF. CDR3 DNA: TGTGCCATCGGACGGACTAGCGGCTACAATGAGCAGTTCTTC.

J is TRBJ1-2 and V is TRBV20-1; 8 positions match TRBD1. The CDR3 extends over 14 amino acids. Trimming at V came to 3 bases and at J to 7 bases, leaving 10 bases not matched to a gene. Germline V gives CDR1 DFQATT, CDR2 SNEGSKA (reference sequence). The CDR3 sequence is CSASPGQGSAGYTF. The CDR3 DNA follows: TGCAGTGCTAGTCCCGGACAGGGATCGGCTGGCTACACCTTC.

There are many counts of this clone. The chain uses TRBV28 and TRBJ2-7; perhaps TRBD1 as D (6 bases). Per germline, CDR1 MDHEN and CDR2 SYDVKM. V was clipped by 6 bases and J by 7 bases, with 22 bases between them. This CDR3 spans 15 amino acids. DNA for the CDR3: TGTGCCAGCAGACCACTACTAGGGGGTGGGGTTGAGCAGTACTTC. Its translation is CASRPLLGGGVEQYF.